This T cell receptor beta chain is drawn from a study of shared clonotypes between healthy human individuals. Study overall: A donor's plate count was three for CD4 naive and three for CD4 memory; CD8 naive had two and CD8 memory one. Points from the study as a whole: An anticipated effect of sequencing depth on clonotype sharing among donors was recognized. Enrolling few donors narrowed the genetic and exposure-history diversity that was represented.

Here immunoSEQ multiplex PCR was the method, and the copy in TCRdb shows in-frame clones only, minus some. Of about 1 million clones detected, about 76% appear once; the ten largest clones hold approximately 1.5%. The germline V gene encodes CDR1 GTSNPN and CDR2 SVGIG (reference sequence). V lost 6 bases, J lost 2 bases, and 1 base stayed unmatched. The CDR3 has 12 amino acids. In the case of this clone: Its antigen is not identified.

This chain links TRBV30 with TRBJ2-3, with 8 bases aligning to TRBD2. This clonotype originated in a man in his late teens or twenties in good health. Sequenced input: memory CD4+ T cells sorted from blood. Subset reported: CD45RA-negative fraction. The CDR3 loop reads CACSGNTDTQYF. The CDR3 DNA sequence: TGTGCCTGTAGCGGGAACACAGATACGCAGTATTTT.